One and the same sample provided the 26 T cell receptor beta chains below, sequenced in a study of OX40 agonist ivuxolimab in advanced cancers. Here immunoSEQ multiplex PCR was the method, and the copy in TCRdb shows in-frame clones only, minus some. The repertoire holds 100,000 to 110,000 clones, with approximately 90% as singletons. The sequencing here drew on CD4+ or CD8+ T cells sorted from blood, taken in a trial of the OX40 agonist ivuxolimab. The receptors stem from an adult with an advanced solid tumor such as melanoma, head and neck, liver or kidney cancer.

V usage is TRBV19 and J usage is TRBJ1-3, with unresolved D. The CDR3 sequence is 16 residues long. In germline, CDR1 is LNHDA, CDR2 SQIVND (reference sequence). Trimming removed 4 bases at V and 9 bases at J, with 22 bases between. The CDR3 protein is CASSKSLRILEGTIYF. The CDR3 coding sequence is TGTGCCAGTAGTAAAAGTTTGCGGATCCTGGAAGGCACCATATATTTT. Using reference TRBV19 and TRBJ1-3 for the parts outside the CDR3, the full variable domain is DGGITQSPKYLFRKEGQNVTLSCEQNLNHDAMYWYRQDPGQGLRLIYYSQIVNDFQKGDIAEGYSVSREKKESFPLTVTSAQKNPTAFYLCASSKSLRILEGTIYFGEGSWLTVV.

This chain links TRBV11-2 with TRBJ1-2; D gene uncertain. CDR1 is SGHAT, CDR2 FQNNGV, per germline. The ends were cut back, 0 bases at V and 4 bases at J, with 6 bases in the middle. This CDR3 is built from 13 residues. The CDR3 loop is CASSLELLYGYTF. The CDR3 bases are TGTGCCAGCAGCTTAGAGCTACTCTATGGCTACACCTTC. The full variable domain, rest sourced from reference TRBV11-2 and TRBJ1-2, is EAGVAQSPRYKIIEKRQSVAFWCNPISGHATLYWYQQILGQGPKLLIQFQNNGVVDDSQLPKDRFSAERLKGVDSTLKIQPAKLEDSAVYLCASSLELLYGYTFGSGTRLTVV.

The CDR3 here is CASSPLGLETQYF. DNA of the CDR3: TGTGCCAGCAGCCCCCTTGGGCTCGAGACCCAGTACTTC. The V gene is TRBV27, the J gene TRBJ2-5, with D unclear. V was cut by 6 bases and J by 5 bases, with 13 bases left in between. Germline V gene sequence: CDR1 MNHEY, CDR2 SMNVEV (reference sequence). CDR3 size: 13 residues.

The chain carries TRBV6-6 and TRBJ2-7; TRBD2 is a possible D gene (5 bases). V dropped 6 bases and J dropped 9 bases, with 24 bases sitting between them. Germline lookup yields CDR1 MNHNY and CDR2 SVGAGI (reference sequence). There are 15 residues in the CDR3. The CDR3 here is CASRGSYSPSGGQYF. DNA of the CDR3: TGTGCCAGCAGAGGGTCTTACTCGCCTTCAGGAGGGCAGTACTTC.

This clone has more than one count but fewer than ten. The chain employs TRBV7-3 and TRBJ2-3, with D possibly matching TRBD2 (5 bases). Looked up from germline, CDR1 is SGHTA and CDR2 is FQGTGA. Trimming pared 2 bases from V and 8 bases from J, leaving 20 bases between. The CDR3 covers 16 residues. CDR3 nucleotides: TGTGCCAGCAGCTTACGTGAGCCCAACTTAGGGAGTACGCAGTATTTT. Protein product: CASSLREPNLGSTQYF.

This clone was counted once. V gene TRBV11-3 combines with J gene TRBJ2-7; the match to TRBD2 covers 7 bases. Germline V gives CDR1 SGHNT, CDR2 YENEEA. The CDR3 length is 12 residues. With 5 bases clipped from V and 6 bases from J, the junction kept 4 bases outside the gene matches. The CDR3 DNA follows: TGTGCCAGCAGCCCGAGGGAGGGCGAGCAGTACTTC. Its translation is CASSPREGEQYF.

The V and J genes are TRBV18 and TRBJ2-1, with 9 bases that match TRBD2. The ends lost 2 bases at V and 5 bases at J; junction bases unmatched: 4. CDR1 and CDR2 (germline): KGHSH, LQKENI. The CDR3 consists of 15 residues. Here the CDR3 reads CASSPSLAGNNEQFF. CDR3 sequence (DNA): TGTGCCAGCTCACCAAGTCTAGCGGGAAACAATGAGCAGTTCTTC.

J is TRBJ1-2 and V is TRBV27, with a weak D call TRBD1 (5 bases). The CDR3 extends over 15 amino acids. Trimming stripped 5 bases from V and 5 bases from J, with 18 bases between. Germline loops: CDR1 MNHEY, CDR2 SMNVEV (reference sequence). The DNA of the CDR3 is TGTGCCAGCAGTGTCACCTTGGACAAGCGGTATGGCTACACCTTC. Translation gives CASSVTLDKRYGYTF.

This chain uses TRBV18 with TRBJ2-7, with 10 bases lining up with TRBD1. V dropped 6 bases and J dropped 4; count of bases not matched to a gene: 9. CDR1 and CDR2 (germline): KGHSH, LQKENI. The CDR3 spans 15 residues. CDR3 sequence (DNA): TGTGCCAGCTCCGCGGGGACAGGGGTCATATACGAGCAGTACTTC. This sequence encodes CASSAGTGVIYEQYF.

The V call is TRBV9, the J call TRBJ1-4, with a possible D match to TRBD1 (5 bases). Trimming removed 4 bases from V and 8 bases from J, with 18 bases in between. This CDR3 has 15 amino acids. Germline V gene sequence: CDR1 SGDLS, CDR2 YYNGEE. Here the CDR3 DNA reads TGTGCCAGCAGCTTCACCGGGACCCCGGCGGAAAAACTGTTTTTT. This gives the protein CASSFTGTPAEKLFF.

The CDR3 loop is CATSKGVSGSGNEQFF. The CDR3 DNA sequence: TGTGCCACCAGCAAAGGGGTTAGCGGGAGTGGGAATGAGCAGTTCTTC. This chain connects TRBV15 to TRBJ2-1, with 9 bases that match TRBD2. Trimming cost V 4 bases and J 7 bases; bases outside gene matches: 11. CDR1 LNHNV and CDR2 YYDKDF come from the germline V gene (reference sequence). The CDR3 sequence is 16 residues long.

The chain couples TRBV7-2 to TRBJ2-1, with TRBD2 matching 9 bases. The CDR3 runs to 17 residues. CDR1 SGHTA and CDR2 FQGNSA come from the germline V gene. Germline trimming cut 5 bases from V and 1 base from J; bases unmatched to any gene: 9. The CDR3 sequence is CASSPLAGILSYNEQFF. The CDR3 DNA follows: TGTGCCAGCAGCCCGCTAGCGGGAATCTTGTCCTACAATGAGCAGTTCTTC.

In DNA form, the CDR3 reads TGTGCCAGCAGCTCGGTGACAGGGGATCAGCCCCAGCATTTT. This gives the protein CASSSVTGDQPQHF. The rearrangement joins TRBV7-9 to TRBJ1-5, with 8 bases aligning to TRBD1. Germline assignment: CDR1 SEHNR and CDR2 FQNEAQ (reference sequence). V dropped 4 bases and J dropped 5; count of bases not matched to a gene: 4. CDR3 size: 14 residues.

V gene TRBV23-1 combines with J gene TRBJ2-7; D not resolved. TRBV23-1 is an open reading frame, and its role is uncertain. The CDR3 length is 14 residues. Trimming removed 0 bases from V and 0 bases from J, with 6 bases in between. The DNA of the CDR3 is TGCGCCAGCAGTCAATCTCGCCCCTCCTACGAGCAGTACTTC. Protein: CASSQSRPSYEQYF.

This clone was observed once. This sequence joins TRBV28 and TRBJ1-4; TRBD1 matches at 7 bases. The CDR3 covers 14 residues. V trimming: 3 bases; J trimming: 9 bases; junction bases outside the gene matches: 7. Per the germline V gene, CDR1 is MDHEN and CDR2 is SYDVKM. As DNA, the CDR3 is TGTGCCAGCAGTTTGGGTCCGGGACAGAAAAAACTGTTTTTT. Translated: CASSLGPGQKKLFF.

The chain combines TRBV7-2 with TRBJ1-1, with TRBD1 matching over 7 bases. The CDR3 loop spans 15 amino acids. J was trimmed by 5 bases and V by 2 bases; bases with no gene match: 8. The germline gives CDR1 SGHTA, CDR2 FQGNSA. DNA for the CDR3: TGTGCCAGCAGCTTACCGCGACAGGGACGTACTGAAGCTTTCTTT. It specifies CASSLPRQGRTEAFF.

The chain has TRBV11-3 and TRBJ1-5, with 10 bases lining up with TRBD1. The CDR3 is 17 amino acids. V was clipped by 1 base and J by 4 bases; unmatched bases: 7. Germline V lookup: CDR1 SGHNT, CDR2 YENEEA. DNA of the CDR3: TGTGCCAGCAGCTTAGGTTCCGGACAGGGGGAGAATCAGCCCCAGCATTTT. This translates into CASSLGSGQGENQPQHF.

This chain joins TRBV5-1 and TRBJ2-7; no reliable D call. Germline CDR1 and CDR2: SGHRS and YFSETQ. Deletions cut 0 bases from V and 1 base from J, with 11 bases between. This CDR3 comprises 15 residues. CDR3: CASSLAPGPSYEQYF. The CDR3 DNA is TGCGCCAGCAGCTTGGCCCCGGGCCCTTCCTACGAGCAGTACTTC.

The gene calls are TRBV18 and TRBJ2-7, with D perhaps TRBD1 (6 bases). The V gene lost 5 bases and the J gene lost 6 bases, with 20 bases spanning the gap. Germline V lookup: CDR1 KGHSH, CDR2 LQKENI. There are 15 residues in the CDR3. CDR3 DNA sequence: TGTGCCAGCTCATCAGATTTACAGGGATCTCGCGAGCAGTACTTC. Translating it yields CASSSDLQGSREQYF.

This clone was detected a few times. The V and J genes are TRBV6-6 and TRBJ2-6; no clear D gene. Trimming shortened V by 7 bases and J by 2 bases, and 9 bases separated the two germline ends. The germline CDR1 and CDR2 sequences are MNHNY and SVGAGI (reference sequence). The CDR3 contains 14 residues. The CDR3 nucleotides are TGTGCCAGCACGGGCGCGGCTGGGGCCAACGTCCTGACTTTC. Translated, it gives CASTGAAGANVLTF.

The chain is built from TRBV10-3 and TRBJ2-5, with 10 positions matching TRBD1. V lost 6 bases, J lost 4 bases, and 14 bases stayed unmatched. This CDR3 is built from 17 residues. From germline, CDR1 is ENHRY and CDR2 SYGVKD. The DNA for the CDR3 is TGTGCCATCAGCGCGGGACAGGGGTTCAAGAGGGGAGAGACCCAGTACTTC. Amino acid sequence: CAISAGQGFKRGETQYF.

This chain connects TRBV19 to TRBJ1-5; D call uncertain. CDR1 and CDR2 (germline): LNHDA, SQIVND (reference sequence). The V end was cut by 5 bases, the J end by 1 base, with 12 bases between. CDR3 size: 15 residues. CDR3 nucleotides: TGTGCCAGTAGTTTGGACTTCCGCAGCAATCAGCCCCAGCATTTT. It translates to CASSLDFRSNQPQHF.

The J gene is TRBJ2-7, the V gene TRBV4-2; D unclear. With 0 bases removed from V and 2 bases from J, the gap between germline ends came to 5 bases. The CDR3 sequence is 13 residues long. Germline lookup yields CDR1 LGHNA and CDR2 YNFKEQ. CDR3 loop: CASSQERPYEQYF. The CDR3 coding sequence is TGTGCCAGCAGCCAAGAGAGGCCCTACGAGCAGTACTTC.

The V gene is TRBV5-6, the J gene TRBJ2-4, with D perhaps TRBD1 or TRBD2 (7 bases each). The CDR3 has 15 amino acids. Per germline, CDR1 SGHDT and CDR2 YYEEEE. V was trimmed by 5 bases and J by 4 bases, leaving 16 bases between them. CDR3 sequence reads: CASRGRGQGKNIQYF. In DNA form, the CDR3 reads TGTGCCAGCAGGGGGAGGGGGCAGGGTAAAAACATTCAGTACTTC.

The genes are TRBV4-2 and TRBJ2-7; 7 positions agree with TRBD2. The CDR3 is made up of 16 amino acids. CDR1 is LGHNA, CDR2 YNFKEQ, per germline. With 0 bases clipped from V and 3 bases from J, the junction kept 8 bases outside the gene matches. CDR3 bases: TGTGCCAGCAGCCAAGATGAGGCTAGCGGATACTACGAGCAGTACTTC. Amino acids: CASSQDEASGYYEQYF.

This clone was found once. The CDR3 here is CASSPSGNTDTQYF. As DNA, the CDR3 is TGTGCCAGCAGTCCTAGCGGGAACACAGATACGCAGTATTTT. This chain links TRBV2 with TRBJ2-3, with 9 bases that match TRBD2. J gave up 2 bases and V 5 bases, and 2 bases lay outside the gene matches. This CDR3 comprises 14 residues. Germline loops: CDR1 SNHLY, CDR2 FYNNEI.